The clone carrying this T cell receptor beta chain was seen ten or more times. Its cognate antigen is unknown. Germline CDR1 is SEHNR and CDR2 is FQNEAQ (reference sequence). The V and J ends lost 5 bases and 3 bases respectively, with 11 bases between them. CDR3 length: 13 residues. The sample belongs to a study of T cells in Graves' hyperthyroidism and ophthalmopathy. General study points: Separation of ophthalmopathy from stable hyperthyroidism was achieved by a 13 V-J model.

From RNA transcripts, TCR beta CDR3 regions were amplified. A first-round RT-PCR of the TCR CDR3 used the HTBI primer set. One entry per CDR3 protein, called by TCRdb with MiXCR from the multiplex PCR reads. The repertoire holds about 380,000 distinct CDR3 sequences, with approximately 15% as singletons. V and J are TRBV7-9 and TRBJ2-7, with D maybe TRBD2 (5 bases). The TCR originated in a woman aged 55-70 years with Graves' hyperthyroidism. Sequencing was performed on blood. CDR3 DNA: TGTGCCAGCAGCAATGGGAGAATCTACGAGCAGTACTTC. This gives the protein CASSNGRIYEQYF.